A selection of T cell receptor beta chains follows, all from one sample in a study of blood T cell repertoires in COVID-19. TCRdb's table, derived via immunoSEQ multiplex PCR, lists solely in-frame clones and lacks some. This sample has around 250,000 clones; about 83% occur once, and the top ten carry around 1.9%. Specimen: PBMCs or T cells enriched from blood (not recorded which). All receptors derive from a woman in her 50s who had recovered from COVID-19. CDR3s include the opening cysteine and the closing phenylalanine or tryptophan. The D gene is left open where the match is weak. The size field is filled for only some rows; it gives once, few, many or a size class.

clone size: -; J gene: TRBJ1-3; V gene: TRBV5-6; D gene: -; CDR3 DNA: TGTGCCAGCAGCTCAACGGGGACATATGGAAACACCATATATTTT; CDR3 protein: CASSSTGTYGNTIYF
clone size: once; J gene: TRBJ1-4; V gene: TRBV2; D gene: TRBD1; CDR3 DNA: TGTGCCAGCAGACAGACCGGGACAGCGAATGAAAAACTGTTTTTT; CDR3 protein: CASRQTGTANEKLFF
clone size: -; J gene: TRBJ2-2; V gene: TRBV19; D gene: TRBD1; CDR3 DNA: TGTGCCAGTAGTGGGACAGGGGACACCGGGGAGCTGTTTTTT; CDR3 protein: CASSGTGDTGELFF
clone size: -; J gene: TRBJ1-2; V gene: TRBV7-2; D gene: TRBD1; CDR3 DNA: TGTGCCAGCAGCTTAATGGCCAGGGGGCTTGGCTACACCTTC; CDR3 protein: CASSLMARGLGYTF
clone size: many; J gene: TRBJ2-2; V gene: TRBV5-1; D gene: -; CDR3 DNA: TGCGCCAGCAAACCACAGGTTAACACCGGGGAGCTGTTTTTT; CDR3 protein: CASKPQVNTGELFF
clone size: -; J gene: TRBJ2-2; V gene: TRBV28; D gene: TRBD1; CDR3 DNA: TGTGCCAGCAGCCGGTTAAGATCGACAGGGGGCACCGGGGAGCTGTTTTTT; CDR3 protein: CASSRLRSTGGTGELFF
clone size: once; J gene: TRBJ1-2; V gene: TRBV30; D gene: TRBD1; CDR3 DNA: TGTGCCTGGAAGAGACAGGGGGCGGATGGCTACACCTTC; CDR3 protein: CAWKRQGADGYTF
clone size: -; J gene: TRBJ2-1; V gene: TRBV7-8; D gene: TRBD2; CDR3 DNA: TGTGCCAGCAGCTTAGCGCGTCTAGCGGGGGGGTACAATGAGCAGTTCTTC; CDR3 protein: CASSLARLAGGYNEQFF
clone size: -; J gene: TRBJ2-5; V gene: TRBV7-2; D gene: -; CDR3 DNA: TGTGCCAGCAGCCTCACGCAGGGACTCCAGGAGACCCAGTACTTC; CDR3 protein: CASSLTQGLQETQYF
clone size: once; J gene: TRBJ1-3; V gene: TRBV5-1; D gene: TRBD1; CDR3 DNA: TGCGCCAGCAGCGTTGCGACAGGGGGCGCTGGAAACACCATATATTTT; CDR3 protein: CASSVATGGAGNTIYF
clone size: -; J gene: TRBJ1-3; V gene: TRBV29-1; D gene: -; CDR3 DNA: TGCAGCGTCCGACTCCCCTCTGGAAACACCATATATTTT; CDR3 protein: CSVRLPSGNTIYF
clone size: -; J gene: TRBJ2-1; V gene: TRBV4-1; D gene: TRBD2; CDR3 DNA: TGCGCCAGCAGCTGGACTAGCGGGGGGCGCGGGAGCTCCTACAATGAGCAGTTCTTC; CDR3 protein: CASSWTSGGRGSSYNEQFF
clone size: many; J gene: TRBJ2-7; V gene: TRBV6-2/TRBV6-3; D gene: TRBD1; CDR3 DNA: TGTGCCAGCAGCGACAGGGGCCCCGTGGGGGAGCAGTACTTC; CDR3 protein: CASSDRGPVGEQYF
clone size: once; J gene: TRBJ2-1; V gene: TRBV7-2; D gene: -; CDR3 DNA: TGTGCCAGCAGCTTATGGCCGGGAATGGCGGGCACTGAGCAGTTCTTC; CDR3 protein: CASSLWPGMAGTEQFF
clone size: -; J gene: TRBJ1-1; V gene: TRBV5-1; D gene: TRBD1; CDR3 DNA: TGCGCCAGCAGCCGGGACAGGGGAGGCACTGAAGCTTTCTTT; CDR3 protein: CASSRDRGGTEAFF
clone size: few; J gene: TRBJ1-6; V gene: TRBV3-1/TRBV3-2; D gene: -; CDR3 DNA: TGTGCCAGCAGTTATAGGCGAGGTTCCTATAATTCACCCCTCCACTTT; CDR3 protein: CASSYRRGSYNSPLHF
clone size: -; J gene: TRBJ2-7; V gene: TRBV7-8; D gene: -; CDR3 DNA: TGTGCCAGCAGCTTAGCCGCCTGGGGGGTCTACGAGCAGTACTTC; CDR3 protein: CASSLAAWGVYEQYF
clone size: -; J gene: TRBJ1-1; V gene: TRBV5-5; D gene: -; CDR3 DNA: TGTGCCAGCAGCTTGGGGGGCGCCGGCACTGAAGCTTTCTTT; CDR3 protein: CASSLGGAGTEAFF
clone size: -; J gene: TRBJ2-5; V gene: TRBV2; D gene: TRBD2; CDR3 DNA: TGTGCCAGCAGCAAGGGACTAGCGGGGAACCAAGAGACCCAGTACTTC; CDR3 protein: CASSKGLAGNQETQYF
clone size: once; J gene: TRBJ2-3; V gene: TRBV6-5; D gene: TRBD2; CDR3 DNA: TGTGCCAGCAGGAGGACTAGCGGGAGGGATACGCAGTATTTT; CDR3 protein: CASRRTSGRDTQYF
clone size: -; J gene: TRBJ2-1; V gene: TRBV30; D gene: TRBD2; CDR3 DNA: TGTGCCTGGGTGACTAGCGGGCACTACAATGAGCAGTTCTTC; CDR3 protein: CAWVTSGHYNEQFF
clone size: -; J gene: TRBJ1-2; V gene: TRBV5-1; D gene: TRBD1; CDR3 DNA: TGCGCCAGCAGCATAGGACAGGTTCTTTATGGCTACACCTTC; CDR3 protein: CASSIGQVLYGYTF
clone size: -; J gene: TRBJ1-1; V gene: TRBV18; D gene: TRBD1; CDR3 DNA: TGTGCCAGCTCACCATCCGGGACAGGGGGCTTGAACACTGAAGCTTTCTTT; CDR3 protein: CASSPSGTGGLNTEAFF
clone size: -; J gene: TRBJ2-3; V gene: TRBV7-3; D gene: TRBD2; CDR3 DNA: TGTGCCAGCAGCTTAACGGGGCTAGCGGGAGGAGCAGATACGCAGTATTTT; CDR3 protein: CASSLTGLAGGADTQYF
clone size: -; J gene: TRBJ1-4; V gene: TRBV4-3; D gene: TRBD1; CDR3 DNA: TGCGCCAGCAGCCAAGATCCTTCAGGGGGATTAACTAATGAAAAACTGTTTTTT; CDR3 protein: CASSQDPSGGLTNEKLFF
clone size: -; J gene: TRBJ1-2; V gene: TRBV4-1; D gene: TRBD1; CDR3 DNA: TGCGCCAGCAGCCTCGGGAGGGGGCGCTCCTATGGCTACACCTTC; CDR3 protein: CASSLGRGRSYGYTF
clone size: -; J gene: TRBJ1-2; V gene: TRBV6-2/TRBV6-3; D gene: TRBD1; CDR3 DNA: TGTGCCAGCAGCTGGGGACAGGGGGCAAGGGGCTACACCTTC; CDR3 protein: CASSWGQGARGYTF
clone size: -; J gene: TRBJ1-4; V gene: TRBV9; D gene: -; CDR3 DNA: TGTGCCAGCAGCTCCCAGACAGGATTGGGGGAAAAACTGTTTTTT; CDR3 protein: CASSSQTGLGEKLFF
clone size: -; J gene: TRBJ2-7; V gene: TRBV7-8; D gene: -; CDR3 DNA: TGTGCCAGCAGCTCTATATCCTACGAGCAGTACTTC; CDR3 protein: CASSSISYEQYF
clone size: -; J gene: TRBJ2-1; V gene: TRBV7-2; D gene: TRBD2; CDR3 DNA: TGTGCCAGCAGCTTACGGGAGACTAGCGGGATCAATGAGCAGTTCTTC; CDR3 protein: CASSLRETSGINEQFF
clone size: -; J gene: TRBJ1-5; V gene: TRBV27; D gene: -; CDR3 DNA: TGTGCCAGCAGCACAGGGTCGGGTCCCCAGCATTTT; CDR3 protein: CASSTGSGPQHF
clone size: -; J gene: TRBJ1-1; V gene: TRBV27; D gene: -; CDR3 DNA: TGTGCCAGCAAAACAGGGAGTACTGAAGCTTTCTTT; CDR3 protein: CASKTGSTEAFF
clone size: few; J gene: TRBJ1-1; V gene: TRBV28; D gene: -; CDR3 DNA: TGTGCCAGCAGCATCGGCGGACAGCTGAACACTGAAGCTTTCTTT; CDR3 protein: CASSIGGQLNTEAFF
clone size: -; J gene: TRBJ1-6; V gene: TRBV27; D gene: TRBD1; CDR3 DNA: TGTGCCAGCAGTTTATCGTACAGGGGGCAAAGGTCCTATAATTCACCCCTCCACTTT; CDR3 protein: CASSLSYRGQRSYNSPLHF
clone size: -; J gene: TRBJ1-1; V gene: TRBV3-1/TRBV3-2; D gene: TRBD1; CDR3 DNA: TGTGCCAGCAGCCTTACAGGGGTTGGGGCCACTGAAGCTTTCTTT; CDR3 protein: CASSLTGVGATEAFF
clone size: -; J gene: TRBJ1-3; V gene: TRBV19; D gene: -; CDR3 DNA: TGTGCCAGTAGGAGCGACAGGCTCTCTGGAAACACCATATATTTT; CDR3 protein: CASRSDRLSGNTIYF
clone size: -; J gene: TRBJ1-2; V gene: TRBV28; D gene: -; CDR3 DNA: TGTGCCAGCAGGTACCGGGATGGCTACACCTTC; CDR3 protein: CASRYRDGYTF
clone size: -; J gene: TRBJ1-5; V gene: TRBV29-1; D gene: -; CDR3 DNA: TGCAGCGTGGCCGGGAGAAATAGCAATCAGCCCCAGCATTTT; CDR3 protein: CSVAGRNSNQPQHF
clone size: -; J gene: TRBJ1-3; V gene: TRBV2; D gene: -; CDR3 DNA: TGTGCCAGCAGCTACTATGAGGGCTCTGGAAACACCATATATTTT; CDR3 protein: CASSYYEGSGNTIYF
clone size: -; J gene: TRBJ2-2; V gene: TRBV27; D gene: TRBD1; CDR3 DNA: TGTGCCAGCAGGTCGACAGGGGCCGCCACCGGGGAGCTGTTTTTT; CDR3 protein: CASRSTGAATGELFF
clone size: few; J gene: TRBJ1-6; V gene: TRBV6-5; D gene: TRBD1; CDR3 DNA: TGTGCCACCCACCGGGACAGGAGGAATTCACCCCTCCACTTT; CDR3 protein: CATHRDRRNSPLHF
clone size: -; J gene: TRBJ2-2; V gene: TRBV5-1; D gene: -; CDR3 DNA: TGCGCCAGCAGCTTGGGCTTTGCAGGGACGAACACCGGGGAGCTGTTTTTT; CDR3 protein: CASSLGFAGTNTGELFF
clone size: -; J gene: TRBJ2-3; V gene: TRBV28; D gene: -; CDR3 DNA: TGTGCCAGCAGTTTAAGCCAGGGGTTAGATACGCAGTATTTT; CDR3 protein: CASSLSQGLDTQYF
clone size: -; J gene: TRBJ2-7; V gene: TRBV7-8; D gene: -; CDR3 DNA: TGTGCCAGCAGCCTCGAATCGACAGGCTCCTACGAGCAGTACTTC; CDR3 protein: CASSLESTGSYEQYF
clone size: once; J gene: TRBJ2-7; V gene: TRBV20-1; D gene: TRBD1; CDR3 DNA: TGCAGTGCTATTGACCGGGACAGGGCTTACGAGCAGTACTTC; CDR3 protein: CSAIDRDRAYEQYF
clone size: few; J gene: TRBJ2-7; V gene: TRBV7-9; D gene: -; CDR3 DNA: TGTGCCAGCAGCTCCGTTCAGGTTCGGTACGAGCAGTACTTC; CDR3 protein: CASSSVQVRYEQYF
clone size: -; J gene: TRBJ2-1; V gene: TRBV7-4; D gene: -; CDR3 DNA: TGTGCCGCTCGCCCCGGGGGTCGGCAGTTCTTC; CDR3 protein: CAARPGGRQFF
clone size: -; J gene: TRBJ1-4; V gene: TRBV19; D gene: -; CDR3 DNA: TGTGCCAGTAGTATCCGAGGCGCAACTAATGAAAAACTGTTTTTT; CDR3 protein: CASSIRGATNEKLFF
clone size: -; J gene: TRBJ1-5; V gene: TRBV11-2; D gene: -; CDR3 DNA: TGTGCCAGCAGCTTAGATCTGACAGTATCTCATCAGCCCCAGCATTTT; CDR3 protein: CASSLDLTVSHQPQHF
clone size: once; J gene: TRBJ2-3; V gene: TRBV19; D gene: -; CDR3 DNA: TGTGCCAGTAGTATGCGACTACGGACAGCAGATACGCAGTATTTT; CDR3 protein: CASSMRLRTADTQYF
clone size: few; J gene: TRBJ1-2; V gene: TRBV21-1; D gene: -; CDR3 DNA: TGTGCCAGCAGCAAAGGTACAGAGCCTAACTATGGCTACACCTTC; CDR3 protein: CASSKGTEPNYGYTF
clone size: -; J gene: TRBJ2-3; V gene: TRBV7-9; D gene: -; CDR3 DNA: TGTGCCACCAACGCGCTCCAGACTAGCACAGATACGCAGTATTTT; CDR3 protein: CATNALQTSTDTQYF